The T cell receptor (beta chain) described here comes from a study of T cells in Graves' hyperthyroidism and ophthalmopathy (dated by TCRdb to about 2019). A note on the overall study: Peripheral blood was sampled at the time of initial diagnosis, prior to any treatment. A discovery cohort of about a hundred patients, approximately 44 with Graves' ophthalmopathy and 57 with stable Graves' hyperthyroidism, was used to find distinguishing TCR V-J signatures. Whether ophthalmopathy could be predicted prospectively was tested in an independent validation cohort made up of approximately 19 hyperthyroidism patients plus 17 patients who later progressed to ophthalmopathy. The approximately 90 discovery patients were randomly split 7:3 into training and test sets. In addition, the study compared T-cell repertoires in thyroid tissue and in blood from five or six Graves' hyperthyroidism patients. After sampling, hyperthyroidism patients received methimazole starting at 30 mg daily, and ophthalmopathy patients received high-dose intravenous methylprednisolone. TCR Vbeta CDR3 sequencing of 135 peripheral blood samples (fewer than 45 ophthalmopathy, about 80 hyperthyroidism and approximately 17 progressor patients) is reported in the paper.

The CDR3 runs 13 amino acids, cysteine and phenylalanine included. Only the CDR3 part of the read is kept: 39 bases, read in frame from the first base. The germline V gene provides CDR1 SGHDN and CDR2 FVKESK. V is shortened by 2 bases, J by 6 bases, and the region joining them spans 8 bases. Turning to this clonotype: Its antigen is not yet known. No per-base quality is available; no much larger clone lies one base away.

The TCR beta CDR3 regions were amplified from the RNA transcripts. The first round of RT-PCR for the TCR CDR3 was performed with the HTBI primer set and the Qiagen OneStep RT-PCR kit. The libraries were constructed in a second round of multiplex PCR and then size-selected and purified. The libraries were sequenced on an Illumina HiSeq2000 using paired-end 100 bp reads. As for the authors' bioinformatics: SOAPnuke was used to process the raw data, with reads discarded if the reads contained adapters or uncalled bases, had a mean Phred below 15, or lacked an exact constant-primer or identifier match. High-quality paired reads were merged using COPE v1.2.5, and each unique nucleotide sequence was defined as a clonotype. MiTCR v1.1 was used to align clonotypes to the IMGT TRBV, TRBD and TRBJ reference segments. Analysis was restricted to V-J combinations with a frequency above 0.0001, which covered just over 98% of repertoires. The TCS score was defined as F50 (clonal expansion) divided by E x V (chaos), with BLOSUM62-based TCRdist calculated between CDR3 peptides within each V-J. Welch's t-statistics and random forest reduced 500 to 550 V-J features to roughly 13, which were used in a naive Bayes classifier (R e1071). Starting from the raw public reads, TCRdb applied fastp trimming at Q25, assembled clones with MiXCR and retained in-frame beta chains. When rows share a CDR3 protein, they turn into one entry using the most common DNA and genes. The V and J calls and clone size come from TCRdb's table, not from the authors' own analysis. Here the sample has 650,000 to 850,000 distinct CDR3 sequences; 18% occur a single time. Over 15% of the sample lies in the top ten.

Overall results and qualifications from the work: Blood samples also contained most of the expanded thyroid clonotypes (frequency above 0.001), which suggests that blood repertoires may reflect thyroid immune responses. In validation, the model predicted progression to ophthalmopathy with approximately 71% sensitivity and around 72% specificity, a median of 6.5 months before onset. A model built on a 13 V-J signature distinguished ophthalmopathy from stable hyperthyroidism, reaching over 85% sensitivity and approximately 81% specificity in cross-validation and 80%/75% in testing. No statistical method was used to fix the sample size in advance, and group allocation was not hidden from the investigators.

The hyperthyroidism patients were between 18 and 65 years old and newly diagnosed, with a disease duration of less than 2 months. Exclusion was applied to patients with uncontrolled infections, other autoimmune diseases, pregnancy or lactation. Clinical symptoms, serum thyroxine and TRAb, thyroid ultrasound, and orbital computed tomography formed the basis for the diagnoses. Blood from progressor patients was drawn when they were first diagnosed with hyperthyroidism, before any ophthalmopathy symptoms appeared. PBMCs were isolated from about 9 ml of fresh peripheral blood by Ficoll-Paque density gradient centrifugation. Progressor patients were defined as those initially diagnosed with Graves' hyperthyroidism in whom ophthalmopathy developed during follow-up. Total RNA was extracted with Trizol reagent, and quality was checked on an Agilent 2100 Bioanalyzer.

The receptor's source is a woman in her 50s with Graves' hyperthyroidism that later progressed to Graves' ophthalmopathy. The specimen was blood. The chain uses TRBV14 and TRBJ2-1; the D gene is not confidently resolved. In nucleotide form, the sequence is TGTGCCAGCAGCCAAACTCAGTCCAATGAGCAGTTCTTC. This encodes CASSQTQSNEQFF. The variable domain in full, with residues beyond the CDR3 obtained from the reference TRBV14 and TRBJ2-1 genes, is EAGVTQFPSHSVIEKGQTVTLRCDPISGHDNLYWYRRVMGKEIKFLLHFVKESKQDESGMPNNRFLAERTGGTYSTLKVQPAELEDSGVYFCASSQTQSNEQFFGPGTRLTVL.